This TCR beta chain appears in the sequencing data of a study of T cells in Graves' hyperthyroidism and ophthalmopathy. Study findings and constraints: The model made its ophthalmopathy prediction, and onset followed a median approximately six months later. In the analysis, a 13 V-J model separated ophthalmopathy from stable hyperthyroidism.

Patients were aged 18 to 65, had disease duration under 2 months, and had newly diagnosed hyperthyroidism. Uncontrolled infections, other autoimmune diseases, pregnancy or lactation led to exclusion of patients. On this clonotype: The antigen is unknown.

This CDR3 spans 15 amino acids. Germline V gene data show CDR1 as SGHTA and CDR2 as FQGNSA. V was trimmed by 1 base and J by 2 bases, leaving 11 bases between them. Regions amplified from RNA transcripts were the TCR beta CDR3 regions. First-round RT-PCR of the TCR CDR3 relied on the HTBI primer set. TCRdb itself ran the multiplex PCR reads through MiXCR, one entry per CDR3 protein. In the table there are around 800,000 distinct CDR3 sequences, around 38% of which are singletons. The source material was blood. The rearrangement links TRBV7-2 to TRBJ2-5, with a weak D call TRBD2 (6 bases). This receptor was identified in a man aged 18 to 29 with Graves' hyperthyroidism. The CDR3 protein is CASSLDPGEQETQYF. CDR3 bases: TGTGCCAGCAGCTTAGATCCGGGAGAACAAGAGACCCAGTACTTC.